A selection of T cell receptor beta chains follows, all from one sample in a study of shared clonotypes between healthy human individuals. Some clones are missing from TCRdb's copy, which holds only in-frame ones; the method was immunoSEQ multiplex PCR. Here the sample spans about 590,000 clones, about 95% being singletons. The sample consisted of naive CD8+ T cells sorted from blood. The receptor set was obtained from a woman in her 30s in good health. The CDR3 runs from the conserved cysteine through the conserved F or W. A D gene is named only where the DNA matches it firmly. Not all rows give a size; the values are once, few, many and, for expanded clones, a class.

abundance: NA
d_gene: TRBD2
v_gene: TRBV19
j_gene: TRBJ2-1
CDR3aa: CASSIRAGGPNEQFF
CDR3nt: TGTGCCAGTAGTATTCGAGCGGGAGGGCCCAATGAGCAGTTCTTC

abundance: NA
d_gene: TRBD1
v_gene: TRBV2
j_gene: TRBJ1-4
CDR3aa: CASKQGGATNEKLFF
CDR3nt: TGTGCCAGCAAGCAGGGGGGTGCAACTAATGAAAAACTGTTTTTT

abundance: NA
d_gene: NA
v_gene: TRBV19
j_gene: TRBJ1-2
CDR3aa: CATLLGAGYTF
CDR3nt: TGTGCCACCCTCCTAGGGGCTGGCTACACCTTC

abundance: NA
d_gene: NA
v_gene: TRBV11-2
j_gene: TRBJ2-1
CDR3aa: CASSLGGAPNEQFF
CDR3nt: TGTGCCAGCAGCTTAGGAGGAGCCCCCAATGAGCAGTTCTTC

abundance: NA
d_gene: TRBD2
v_gene: TRBV28
j_gene: TRBJ2-7
CDR3aa: CASSTPGLAGYEQYF
CDR3nt: TGTGCCAGCAGTACCCCGGGACTAGCGGGTTACGAGCAGTACTTC

abundance: once
d_gene: NA
v_gene: TRBV28
j_gene: TRBJ1-5
CDR3aa: CASSQSGTNQPQHF
CDR3nt: TGTGCCAGCAGTCAATCAGGGACGAATCAGCCCCAGCATTTT

abundance: NA
d_gene: NA
v_gene: TRBV27
j_gene: TRBJ2-1
CDR3aa: CASSPSAHNEQFF
CDR3nt: TGTGCCAGCAGTCCATCGGCCCACAATGAGCAGTTCTTC

abundance: NA
d_gene: TRBD1
v_gene: TRBV6-1
j_gene: TRBJ1-5
CDR3aa: CASGDRAANQPQHF
CDR3nt: TGTGCCAGCGGGGACAGGGCCGCGAATCAGCCCCAGCATTTT

abundance: once
d_gene: NA
v_gene: TRBV28
j_gene: TRBJ2-5
CDR3aa: CASSPPGALLETQYF
CDR3nt: TGTGCCAGCAGCCCCCCGGGCGCGCTTTTGGAGACCCAGTACTTC

abundance: NA
d_gene: NA
v_gene: TRBV13
j_gene: TRBJ1-1
CDR3aa: CASSPAGGAGMNTEAFF
CDR3nt: TGTGCCAGCAGCCCGGCCGGAGGGGCGGGGATGAACACTGAAGCTTTCTTT

abundance: NA
d_gene: NA
v_gene: TRBV9
j_gene: TRBJ1-3
CDR3aa: CASSTDGSGNTIYF
CDR3nt: TGTGCCAGCAGCACCGACGGCTCTGGAAACACCATATATTTT

abundance: NA
d_gene: NA
v_gene: TRBV6-1
j_gene: TRBJ2-5
CDR3aa: CASGGVFEGETQYF
CDR3nt: TGTGCCAGCGGAGGTGTTTTCGAGGGGGAGACCCAGTACTTC

abundance: NA
d_gene: NA
v_gene: TRBV6-4
j_gene: TRBJ2-6
CDR3aa: CASSELGPEVSGANVLTF
CDR3nt: TGTGCCAGCAGCGAATTAGGTCCAGAAGTCTCTGGGGCCAACGTCCTGACTTTC

abundance: NA
d_gene: TRBD1
v_gene: TRBV28
j_gene: TRBJ2-7
CDR3aa: CASSLSQGDISYEQYF
CDR3nt: TGTGCCAGCAGTTTATCGCAGGGGGACATATCCTACGAGCAGTACTTC

abundance: NA
d_gene: TRBD1
v_gene: TRBV4-1
j_gene: TRBJ2-1
CDR3aa: CASSQVPPGQGRNEQFF
CDR3nt: TGCGCCAGCAGCCAAGTCCCACCGGGACAGGGGCGCAATGAGCAGTTCTTC

abundance: NA
d_gene: TRBD2
v_gene: TRBV5-1
j_gene: TRBJ2-1
CDR3aa: CASSLEPGGNNEQFF
CDR3nt: TGCGCCAGCAGCTTGGAGCCGGGAGGGAACAATGAGCAGTTCTTC

abundance: NA
d_gene: TRBD2
v_gene: TRBV27
j_gene: TRBJ2-7
CDR3aa: CASSPGTSGRLEQYF
CDR3nt: TGTGCCAGCAGCCCAGGGACTAGCGGGAGGCTCGAGCAGTACTTC

abundance: NA
d_gene: TRBD1
v_gene: TRBV27
j_gene: TRBJ2-2
CDR3aa: CASSHLPWAQGMDGELFF
CDR3nt: TGTGCCAGCAGCCACCTACCTTGGGCACAGGGGATGGACGGGGAGCTGTTTTTT

abundance: NA
d_gene: TRBD2
v_gene: TRBV6-8
j_gene: TRBJ2-1
CDR3aa: CASSDSSGPYNEQFF
CDR3nt: TGTGCCAGCAGTGATTCTAGCGGGCCTTACAATGAGCAGTTCTTC

abundance: NA
d_gene: TRBD1
v_gene: TRBV6-1
j_gene: TRBJ2-2
CDR3aa: CASPTGGLTGELFF
CDR3nt: TGTGCCAGCCCTACAGGGGGCCTAACCGGGGAGCTGTTTTTT

abundance: NA
d_gene: NA
v_gene: TRBV6-6
j_gene: TRBJ1-2
CDR3aa: CASSFEQGSGYTF
CDR3nt: TGTGCCAGCAGTTTTGAACAGGGATCGGGCTACACCTTC

abundance: NA
d_gene: TRBD2
v_gene: TRBV6-1
j_gene: TRBJ2-1
CDR3aa: CASSEEAGGPTNEQFF
CDR3nt: TGTGCCAGCAGTGAAGAAGCGGGAGGGCCAACCAATGAGCAGTTCTTC

abundance: NA
d_gene: NA
v_gene: TRBV28
j_gene: TRBJ2-7
CDR3aa: CASSRDELGYEQYF
CDR3nt: TGTGCCAGCAGCCGCGACGAGTTAGGCTACGAGCAGTACTTC

abundance: NA
d_gene: NA
v_gene: TRBV28
j_gene: TRBJ2-3
CDR3aa: CASSYYRHSTDTQYF
CDR3nt: TGTGCCAGCAGTTACTACCGTCATAGCACAGATACGCAGTATTTT

abundance: NA
d_gene: NA
v_gene: TRBV5-5
j_gene: TRBJ2-7
CDR3aa: CASSLGSSLYEQYF
CDR3nt: TGTGCCAGCAGCTTGGGGTCCTCCCTATACGAGCAGTACTTC

abundance: NA
d_gene: NA
v_gene: TRBV28
j_gene: TRBJ2-5
CDR3aa: CASSLAGQSQETQYF
CDR3nt: TGTGCCAGCAGTTTAGCGGGCCAATCCCAAGAGACCCAGTACTTC

abundance: once
d_gene: NA
v_gene: TRBV9
j_gene: TRBJ2-1
CDR3aa: CASSTSALLEQFF
CDR3nt: TGTGCCAGCAGCACCAGCGCTCTCCTCGAGCAGTTCTTC

abundance: NA
d_gene: NA
v_gene: TRBV5-5
j_gene: TRBJ2-7
CDR3aa: CASSLRDVPYEQYF
CDR3nt: TGTGCCAGCAGCTTGCGGGACGTCCCCTACGAGCAGTACTTC

abundance: once
d_gene: NA
v_gene: TRBV7-9
j_gene: TRBJ2-2
CDR3aa: CASSLDGGTNTGELFF
CDR3nt: TGTGCCAGCAGCTTAGATGGCGGAACGAACACCGGGGAGCTGTTTTTT

abundance: NA
d_gene: NA
v_gene: TRBV28
j_gene: TRBJ1-1
CDR3aa: CATSWGRTEAFF
CDR3nt: TGTGCCACGTCTTGGGGACGCACTGAAGCTTTCTTT